This T cell receptor beta chain was identified during a study of shared clonotypes between healthy human individuals. As concerns this clone: Its antigen remains unknown.

Study-wide points: What naive subsets generally showed was a larger estimated richness than memory subsets showed.

CD8 cells regarded as naive lacked CD45RO, were positively chosen for CCR7, and omitted terminally differentiated effector memory CD45RA+ cells. Donors were healthy HIV-negative adults without recent acute infections or vaccinations. Measured with immunoSEQ multiplex PCR; TCRdb has only the in-frame clones, and not every one. This table holds over 2 million clones, 85% to 95% found once. CDR1 is MGHRA, CDR2 YSYEKL, per germline. Trimming cost V 0 bases and J 6 bases, with 14 bases left between them. The CDR3 runs to 16 residues. Sequenced: naive CD8+ T cells sorted from blood. The receptor's source is a man aged 18 to 30 in good health. This chain uses TRBV4-1 with TRBJ2-2; D ambiguous. The CDR3 bases are TGCGCCAGCAGCCAAGAAGAAACCCTTACCCCCGGGGAGCTGTTTTTT. This sequence encodes CASSQEETLTPGELFF.